These T cell receptor beta chains were read from a single sample in a study of T cell changes during pregnancy in multiple sclerosis. The table came from immunoSEQ multiplex PCR; TCRdb's copy has only in-frame clones and leaves some out. Counted here are some 80,000 clones, nearly 95% occurring once; the ten biggest clones make up less than 0.15%. The material was CD4+ T cells from peripheral blood mononuclear cells, obtained after pregnancy. The source of these receptors is a female donor with multiple sclerosis, enrolled in a pregnancy study. CDR3s include the opening cysteine and the closing phenylalanine or tryptophan. The D gene is left open where the match is weak. Clone size is not always given. Where it is, it says once, few, many or a class for expanded clones.

J gene | clone size | V gene | D gene | CDR3 DNA | CDR3 protein
TRBJ1-2 | NA | TRBV6-5 | TRBD1 | TGTGCCAGCAGCCCTACAGGGGGTGACTATGGCTACACCTTC | CASSPTGGDYGYTF
TRBJ1-1 | NA | TRBV25-1 | NA | TGTGCCAGCAGACCCTTGGGGGGAAAGGTGACTGAAGCTTTCTTT | CASRPLGGKVTEAFF
TRBJ2-7 | NA | TRBV6-5 | TRBD1 | TGTGCCAGCAGTTATGGGGGACAGGCCCGGGGGGAGCAGTACTTC | CASSYGGQARGEQYF
TRBJ2-1 | NA | TRBV19 | TRBD1 | TGTGCCACCCGGGACAGGGTCGATGAGCAGTTCTTC | CATRDRVDEQFF
TRBJ2-1 | NA | TRBV21-1 | NA | TGTGCCAGCAGCTCCGGTAATCTGGCTAGCGGGAGTGGGGAGCAGTTCTTC | CASSSGNLASGSGEQFF
TRBJ2-7 | NA | TRBV19 | NA | TGTGCCAGTAGTATTTCGGGGGGCGGCGAGCAGTACTTC | CASSISGGGEQYF
TRBJ1-4 | NA | TRBV7-2 | TRBD1 | TGTGCCAGCAGCTTCACAGGGGGAAAGGATGAAAAACTGTTTTTT | CASSFTGGKDEKLFF
TRBJ2-2 | NA | TRBV9 | NA | TGTGCCAGCAACCGGGACACCGGGGAGCTGTTTTTT | CASNRDTGELFF
TRBJ1-5 | NA | TRBV11-3 | NA | TGTGCCAGCAGCTTACGACAGTTAAATCAGCCCCAGCATTTT | CASSLRQLNQPQHF
TRBJ2-7 | NA | TRBV7-9 | TRBD2 | TGTGCCAGCAGCTTAGCCGGGACTAGCGGGAGGTCCGTGGTCCACGAGCAGTACTTC | CASSLAGTSGRSVVHEQYF
TRBJ1-1 | NA | TRBV14 | NA | TGTGCCAGCAGCCACACACTCCGGGTCAACACTGAAGCTTTCTTT | CASSHTLRVNTEAFF
TRBJ2-1 | NA | TRBV4-2 | TRBD2 | TGTGCCAGCAGCCAAGGGGCGGGAGTAGGGAATGAGCAGTTCTTC | CASSQGAGVGNEQFF
TRBJ1-4 | NA | TRBV6-1 | NA | TGTGCCGTGGCCCGAGGCCTCTTTGAAAAACTGTTTTTT | CAVARGLFEKLFF
TRBJ2-2 | NA | TRBV6-1 | NA | TGTGCCAGCAGTGCGGTAACCCAAGGGGCCGGGGAGCTGTTTTTT | CASSAVTQGAGELFF
TRBJ2-5 | NA | TRBV9 | NA | TGTGCCAGCAGCGTCTCGGTACAGGTACAAGAGACCCAGTACTTC | CASSVSVQVQETQYF
TRBJ2-7 | NA | TRBV28 | TRBD2 | TGTGCCAGCAAACTAGCGGAAACCTACGAGCAGTACTTC | CASKLAETYEQYF
TRBJ1-2 | NA | TRBV5-1 | NA | TGCGCCAGCAGCTTGGAACCGAGGTCGCATGGCTACACCTTC | CASSLEPRSHGYTF
TRBJ2-2 | NA | TRBV30 | TRBD2 | TGTGCCTGGAAGCGGGAGGGCCTCGGCGGGGAGCTGTTTTTT | CAWKREGLGGELFF
TRBJ2-3 | NA | TRBV6-1 | NA | TGTGCCAGCAGTGGCACTGGTTTCACAGATACGCAGTATTTT | CASSGTGFTDTQYF
TRBJ2-2 | NA | TRBV29-1 | NA | TGCAGCGTAGGACAGCCGAACACCGGGGAGCTGTTTTTT | CSVGQPNTGELFF
TRBJ1-5 | NA | TRBV2 | NA | TGTGCCAGCAGTGAAGAGGAGGGAGGATTCGGTCAGCCCCAGCATTTT | CASSEEEGGFGQPQHF
TRBJ1-5 | NA | TRBV28 | NA | TGTGCCATCCATCCACCGGGAAATCAGCCCCAGCATTTT | CAIHPPGNQPQHF
TRBJ1-2 | NA | TRBV7-2 | TRBD1 | TGTGCCAGCAGCTCCGGACAGGGAGGCTATGGCTACACCTTC | CASSSGQGGYGYTF
TRBJ2-7 | NA | TRBV7-8 | NA | TGTGCCAGCAGCCCCCAGGGTGCGAATCTGTACGAGCAGTACTTC | CASSPQGANLYEQYF
TRBJ2-1 | NA | TRBV30 | NA | TGTGCCTGGAGTGACCTAGCTGAGATCTACAATGAGCAGTTCTTC | CAWSDLAEIYNEQFF
TRBJ2-7 | NA | TRBV5-1 | TRBD2 | TGCGCCAGCAGCTTGGCTAGCGGGAGCTCCTACGAGCAGTACTTC | CASSLASGSSYEQYF
TRBJ2-3 | NA | TRBV5-1 | TRBD2 | TGCGCCAGCAGCTTGGGACTAGCGGGAGTAAGCACAGATACGCAGTATTTT | CASSLGLAGVSTDTQYF
TRBJ2-7 | NA | TRBV30 | TRBD1 | TGTGCCGCAACAGGGGCCCTATACGAGCAGTACTTC | CAATGALYEQYF
TRBJ2-7 | NA | TRBV6-1 | NA | TGTGCCAGCAGTGATCTCGGCAGGGTAGCCTACGAGCAGTACTTC | CASSDLGRVAYEQYF
TRBJ1-2 | NA | TRBV5-6 | TRBD1 | TGTGCCAGCAGCTTGGACAGGGGGAACTATGGCTACACCTTC | CASSLDRGNYGYTF
TRBJ2-7 | NA | TRBV13 | TRBD1 | TGTGCCAGCAGCTTTGCCGGACAGGTTACGTACGAGCAGTACTTC | CASSFAGQVTYEQYF
TRBJ2-7 | NA | TRBV19 | TRBD2 | TGTGCCAGTAGTCCACCGGGAGGAGGTTACGAGCAGTACTTC | CASSPPGGGYEQYF
TRBJ1-3 | once | TRBV19 | TRBD1 | TGTGCCAGTAGTACTCCGACAGGGGGTACCGGAAACACCATATATTTT | CASSTPTGGTGNTIYF
TRBJ2-1 | NA | TRBV29-1 | TRBD1 | TGCAGCGTTGGCAGGGGGCCTTACAATGAGCAGTTCTTC | CSVGRGPYNEQFF
TRBJ2-2 | NA | TRBV27 | NA | TGTGCCAGCAGTTTCGGATACCCGGGCACCGGGGAGCTGTTTTTT | CASSFGYPGTGELFF
TRBJ2-5 | NA | TRBV5-1 | TRBD2 | TGCGCCAGCAGCTTGGTGGCTAGCGGGCGGGAGACCCAGTACTTC | CASSLVASGRETQYF
TRBJ2-7 | NA | TRBV7-6 | TRBD2 | TGTGCCAGCAGCTTTTATGCGGGGGATCCCTACGAGCAGTACTTC | CASSFYAGDPYEQYF
TRBJ2-1 | NA | TRBV7-2 | TRBD2 | TGTGCCAGCAGCTTAGTGGGGGTTAGCGGGAGGGCCTACAATGAGCAGTTCTTC | CASSLVGVSGRAYNEQFF
TRBJ2-7 | NA | TRBV28 | NA | TGTGCCAGCAGTTCTCAGGTGGGCTACGAGCAGTACTTC | CASSSQVGYEQYF
TRBJ2-7 | NA | TRBV5-1 | TRBD2 | TGCGCCAGCAGCCCAACTAGCGGGAGCCCCTACGAGCAGTACTTC | CASSPTSGSPYEQYF
TRBJ2-7 | NA | TRBV19 | TRBD1 | TGTGCCAGTAGTATAGGACAGGGGCTTGCCTACGAGCAGTACTTC | CASSIGQGLAYEQYF
TRBJ1-2 | NA | TRBV6-6 | TRBD1 | TGTGCCAGCAGTACCGGGACAGGCTATGGCTACACCTTC | CASSTGTGYGYTF
TRBJ2-7 | NA | TRBV5-4 | NA | TGTGCCAGCAGCTCAACCTACGAGCAGTACTTC | CASSSTYEQYF
TRBJ1-2 | NA | TRBV28 | TRBD1 | TGTGCCAGCAGTTTATTGGGGGGGGACAGGGGATTTTATGGCTACACCTTC | CASSLLGGDRGFYGYTF
TRBJ2-2 | once | TRBV4-3 | TRBD1 | TGCGCCAGCAGCCCGGGACAGCAGTTCACCGGGGAGCTGTTTTTT | CASSPGQQFTGELFF
TRBJ1-1 | NA | TRBV27 | TRBD1 | TGTGCCAGCAGTCGAATTCCGCAGGGGGCGGTTACTGAAGCTTTCTTT | CASSRIPQGAVTEAFF
TRBJ1-2 | NA | TRBV10-3 | TRBD1 | TGTGCCATCAGCCAAACGACAGGGTTGGATGGCTACACCTTC | CAISQTTGLDGYTF
TRBJ2-3 | NA | TRBV5-1 | NA | TGCGCCAGCAGCTTGGGACAGCGCACAGATACGCAGTATTTT | CASSLGQRTDTQYF
TRBJ1-2 | NA | TRBV27 | TRBD1 | TGTGCCAGCAGTTCGGGACAGCGGCACCATAACTATGGCTACACCTTC | CASSSGQRHHNYGYTF
TRBJ2-5 | NA | TRBV19 | NA | TGTGCCAGTAGTGGGGCCCAAGGCGGAGAGACCCAGTACTTC | CASSGAQGGETQYF
TRBJ2-1 | NA | TRBV28 | TRBD2 | TGTGCCAGCAGTTCCTGGACTAGCGGGAGTTATGAGCAGTTCTTC | CASSSWTSGSYEQFF
TRBJ1-5 | NA | TRBV12-5 | NA | TGTGCTAGTGGTCTAGGGGGGGGCCCAACGAGGGGCAATCAGCCCCAGCATTTT | CASGLGGGPTRGNQPQHF
TRBJ1-1 | NA | TRBV18 | TRBD1 | TGTGCCAGCTCAACAGGGGAGGTAGCTTTCTTT | CASSTGEVAFF
TRBJ2-2 | NA | TRBV9 | NA | TGTGCCAGCAGCGTCAGGGGATCGGACACCGGGGAGCTGTTTTTT | CASSVRGSDTGELFF
TRBJ2-5 | NA | TRBV6-5 | TRBD2 | TGTGCCAGCAGTTACGGGGTAGTAGCGGGACAAGAGACCCAGTACTTC | CASSYGVVAGQETQYF